Below are 5 T cell receptor beta chains sequenced from a single sample in a study of cytomegalovirus exposure and HLA in healthy donors. Sequenced by immunoSEQ multiplex PCR; TCRdb stores in-frame clones only, minus some. The sample shows 160,000 or so clones, around 90% of them seen only once. The sequenced material came from PBMCs. The receptors shown here come from a man between 18 and 35 years old in good health and CMV-seronegative.

The chain joins TRBV27 to TRBJ2-7; the match to TRBD1 covers 9 bases. Trimming removed 4 bases from V and 5 bases from J; junction bases left unmatched: 9. Germline lookup yields CDR1 MNHEY and CDR2 SMNVEV (reference sequence). The CDR3 runs 15 residues. CDR3: CASSYNRDRAHEQYF. Here the CDR3 DNA reads TGTGCCAGCAGTTACAACCGGGACAGGGCTCACGAGCAGTACTTC.

This sequence joins TRBV11-2 and TRBJ1-2; TRBD1 matches at 8 bases. Losses at the gene ends were 0 bases for V and 7 bases for J; bases not matched to a gene: 4. This CDR3 contains 14 residues. Germline values: CDR1 SGHAT, CDR2 FQNNGV. This chain's CDR3 is CASSLDQGASGYTF. For the CDR3, the DNA is TGTGCCAGCAGCTTAGATCAGGGGGCGAGTGGCTACACCTTC.

The V gene is TRBV5-4, the J gene TRBJ1-2, with 12 bases fitting TRBD1. CDR3 size: 16 residues. The V gene end was trimmed by 2 bases and the J gene end by 6 bases; junction bases not matched to a gene: 8. Germline V lookup: CDR1 SGHNT, CDR2 YYREEE (reference sequence). The CDR3 loop reads CASSFWDRGRENGYTF. For the CDR3, the DNA is TGTGCCAGCAGCTTTTGGGACAGGGGGCGCGAGAATGGCTACACCTTC. Variable domain in full (rest from reference TRBV5-4 and TRBJ1-2): ETGVTQSPTHLIKTRGQQVTLRCSSQSGHNTVSWYQQALGQGPQFIFQYYREEENGRGNFPPRFSGLQFPNYSSELNVNALELDDSALYLCASSFWDRGRENGYTFGSGTRLTVV.

The rearrangement uses TRBV28 and TRBJ2-2; D gene uncertain. This CDR3 spans 11 amino acids. Germline V gene lookup returns CDR1 MDHEN and CDR2 SYDVKM. The germline V and J ends were trimmed by 6 bases and 9 bases, with 8 bases remaining between them. CDR3 residues: CASSLSRELFF. DNA for the CDR3: TGTGCCAGCAGCCTATCGCGGGAGCTGTTTTTT.

CDR3 region: CASSVGQGSSYNEQFF. The CDR3 nucleotides are TGTGCCAGCAGCGTAGGTCAGGGGAGCTCCTACAATGAGCAGTTCTTC. The chain has TRBV9 and TRBJ2-1; D may be TRBD1 (6 bases). The germline CDR1 and CDR2 sequences are SGDLS and YYNGEE. The CDR3 is made up of 16 amino acids. V was clipped by 0 bases and J by 0 bases, with 10 bases between them. The variable domain in full, with the rest retrieved from reference TRBV9 and TRBJ2-1, is DSGVTQTPKHLITATGQRVTLRCSPRSGDLSVYWYQQSLDQGLQFLIQYYNGEERAKGNILERFSAQQFPDLHSELNLSSLELGDSALYFCASSVGQGSSYNEQFFGPGTRLTVL.